This entry concerns a single T cell receptor (beta chain). Its target is unknown. This specimen comes from a study of cytomegalovirus exposure and HLA in healthy donors. As for the study in general: Of the donors genotyped, 398 in all, about 81% fell in the Caucasian-associated ancestry cluster. The study, taken as a whole, reports: An Asian-associated ancestry cluster reportedly showed fewer N-insertions than the approximately 650-donor mean in a later analysis. A later analysis appeared to link common viral pathogens to several of the most significant clusters.

PCR amplification relied on 60 Vbeta primers (plus 13 Jbeta primers). TCRdb keeps only in-frame clones here, not all; method: immunoSEQ multiplex PCR. The repertoire holds 110,000 to 150,000 clones, roughly three quarters seen once, with around 4% in the top ten. The J segment lost 6 bases and the V segment lost 5 bases, leaving 7 bases of the junction unmatched. The V gene's germline CDR1 is SGHRS and CDR2 YFSETQ. CDR3 length: 14 residues. The chain recombines TRBV5-1 with TRBJ2-2, with 7 bases lining up with TRBD2. The sequenced material came from PBMCs. The receptor comes from a man aged 55 to 70 in good health and CMV-seronegative. The CDR3 nucleotides read TGCGCCAGCAGGGGAATTGCGGGGGCCGGGGAGCTGTTTTTT. Residues: CASRGIAGAGELFF.